This T cell receptor (beta chain) is drawn from a study of blood T cell repertoires in COVID-19. Study-wide context: PBMCs, B-cell-depleted T cells, or T cells were the source of the cDNA or gDNA that made up the material.

This table comes from immunoSEQ multiplex PCR, and its TCRdb copy is limited to in-frame clones, with some not included. The sample contains roughly 400,000 clones, 90% of which appear only once. Germline-derived CDR1 and CDR2 are PRHDT and FYEKMQ (reference sequence). Trimming removed 8 bases from V and 8 bases from J, with 22 bases in between. The CDR3 spans 15 residues. The study recruited people aged 18 to 89 years across about 25 US areas. Which cohort a participant joined came from the clinical history participants gave. Symptom resolution, clearance, or two negative PCRs marked the recovered donors of Cohort 3.

The sequenced material came from PBMCs or T cells enriched from blood (not recorded which). The V and J genes are TRBV13 and TRBJ2-1; a weak D match, TRBD1 (7 bases). This receptor was identified in a man between 18 and 35 years old who had recovered from COVID-19. CDR3 sequence (DNA): TGTGCCAGCCTAATTTACAGGGGACTTCAGGATGAGCAGTTCTTC. Amino acids: CASLIYRGLQDEQFF.